This T cell receptor beta chain was sequenced during a study of CD8 T cells in ankylosing spondylitis (dated by TCRdb to about 2017). Broadly, across the study: The study profiled T cell receptor beta repertoires in healthy donors and ankylosing spondylitis patients to find disease-linked TCR variants. The full study cohort comprised 25 ankylosing spondylitis patients and approximately 100 healthy donors. Samples of peripheral blood were taken, and for ankylosing spondylitis patients, synovial fluid was collected as well.

Sequenced using an Illumina HiSeq 2500. Quantitative 5'-RACE with molecular barcodes was used to prepare TCR beta libraries. The published analysis was carried out like this. To identify disease-linked TCR variants, a new computational method was used, one built on a probabilistic model of VDJ rearrangement. In-frame beta chains were kept once TCRdb had trimmed the public reads at Q25 with fastp and called clones with MiXCR. Entries that share a CDR3 protein sequence are merged under the most common genes and DNA. These V and J calls derive from TCRdb rather than the authors' analysis. This sample comprises more than 150,000 distinct CDR3 sequences, roughly 18% of them detected only once. The ten largest account for 4.3% of the sample. This clonotype was recorded many times. Its binding antigen is unknown. No base-level quality is on record; no much larger clone is a single base apart. Beyond this particular receptor, the publication reports: The disease-linked clones were reported as significantly enriched in matched synovial fluid samples from ankylosing spondylitis patients. Some of the motif variants had been reported before in the synovial fluid and blood of reactive arthritis patients, a finding that suggests common disease-initiation mechanisms. The disease-linked clones showed a CD8+ phenotype and occurred at relatively low frequencies in peripheral blood. Blood from ankylosing spondylitis patients appeared to be characterized by a TCR beta motif composed of about eight highly homologous amino acid variants.

This receptor was taken from a male donor aged 5 to 29 with ankylosing spondylitis or in good health (not recorded which). Donor details come from another sample of the same person, matched by shared clones. The sample consisted of blood, either unsorted or a sorted T cell fraction (not recorded which).

The CDR3 amino acid sequence is: CASSLPRDRDRISYNEQFF. The nucleotide sequence reads as follows: TGTGCCAGCAGCCTACCCCGGGACAGGGATAGAATTTCCTACAATGAGCAGTTCTTC. The V and J segments used are TRBV3-1 and TRBJ2-1, with 9 middle bases fitting TRBD1. Unmatched junction bases come to 14, with V trimmed by 4 bases and J by 1 base. CDR1 is given as LGHDT and CDR2 as YNNKEL, both from the germline V gene (reference sequence). The CDR3 covers 19 residues, taking in both the cysteine and the phenylalanine. Only the CDR3 DNA stays, 57 bases, in frame from base 1.